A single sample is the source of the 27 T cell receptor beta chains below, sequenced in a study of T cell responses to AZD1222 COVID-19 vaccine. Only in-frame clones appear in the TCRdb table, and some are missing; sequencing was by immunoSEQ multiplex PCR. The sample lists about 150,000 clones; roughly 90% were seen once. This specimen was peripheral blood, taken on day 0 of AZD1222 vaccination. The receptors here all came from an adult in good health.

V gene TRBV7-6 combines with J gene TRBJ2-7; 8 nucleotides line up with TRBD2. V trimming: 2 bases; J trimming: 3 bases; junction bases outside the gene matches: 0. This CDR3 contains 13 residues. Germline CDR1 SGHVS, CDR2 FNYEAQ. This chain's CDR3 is CASSLSGSYEQYF. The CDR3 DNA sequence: TGTGCCAGCAGCTTAAGCGGGAGCTACGAGCAGTACTTC.

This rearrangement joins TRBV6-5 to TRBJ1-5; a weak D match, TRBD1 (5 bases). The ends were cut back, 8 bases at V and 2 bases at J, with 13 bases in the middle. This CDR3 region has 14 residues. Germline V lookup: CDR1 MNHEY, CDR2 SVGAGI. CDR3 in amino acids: CASARGEGNQPQHF. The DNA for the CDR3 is TGTGCCAGCGCAAGGGGCGAGGGCAATCAGCCCCAGCATTTT.

In DNA form, the CDR3 reads TGTGCCAGCAGGGGACAGAGCTCCTACGAGCAGTACTTC. It is translated as CASRGQSSYEQYF. The V gene is TRBV2, the J gene TRBJ2-7; 7 positions agree with TRBD1. Germline V gene sequence: CDR1 SNHLY, CDR2 FYNNEI. The trim removed 6 bases at V and 0 bases at J, leaving 2 bases unmatched. This CDR3 spans 13 amino acids.

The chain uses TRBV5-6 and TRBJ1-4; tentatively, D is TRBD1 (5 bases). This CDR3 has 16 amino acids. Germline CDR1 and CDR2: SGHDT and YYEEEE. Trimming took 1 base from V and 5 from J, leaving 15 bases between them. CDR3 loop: CASSLPLTDTNEKLFF. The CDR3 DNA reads TGTGCCAGCAGCTTGCCGCTGACAGATACGAATGAAAAACTGTTTTTT.

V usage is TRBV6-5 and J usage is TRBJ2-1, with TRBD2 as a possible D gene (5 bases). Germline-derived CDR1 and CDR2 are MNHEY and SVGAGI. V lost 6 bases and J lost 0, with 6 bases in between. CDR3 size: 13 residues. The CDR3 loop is CASRGSSYNEQFF. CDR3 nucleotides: TGTGCCAGCAGGGGGAGCTCCTACAATGAGCAGTTCTTC.

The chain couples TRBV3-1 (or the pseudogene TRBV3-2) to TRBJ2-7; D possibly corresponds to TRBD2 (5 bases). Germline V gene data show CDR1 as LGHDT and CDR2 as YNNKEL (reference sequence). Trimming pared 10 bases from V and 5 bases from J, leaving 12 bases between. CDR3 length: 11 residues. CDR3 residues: CATPGGDEQYF. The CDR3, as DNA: TGTGCCACCCCTGGAGGAGACGAGCAGTACTTC.

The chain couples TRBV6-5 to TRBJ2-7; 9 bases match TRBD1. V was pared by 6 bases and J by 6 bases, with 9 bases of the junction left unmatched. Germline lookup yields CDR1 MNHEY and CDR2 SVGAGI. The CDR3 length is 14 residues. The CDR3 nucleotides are TGTGCCAGCAGGCAACCGGGACAGGGCTTCGAGCAGTACTTC. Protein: CASRQPGQGFEQYF.

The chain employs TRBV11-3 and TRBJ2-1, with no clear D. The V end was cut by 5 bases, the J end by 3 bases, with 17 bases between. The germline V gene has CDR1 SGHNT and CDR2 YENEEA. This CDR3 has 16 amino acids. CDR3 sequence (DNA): TGTGCCAGCAGCCCGAGACGGGCGACCCACTACAATGAGCAGTTCTTC. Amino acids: CASSPRRATHYNEQFF.

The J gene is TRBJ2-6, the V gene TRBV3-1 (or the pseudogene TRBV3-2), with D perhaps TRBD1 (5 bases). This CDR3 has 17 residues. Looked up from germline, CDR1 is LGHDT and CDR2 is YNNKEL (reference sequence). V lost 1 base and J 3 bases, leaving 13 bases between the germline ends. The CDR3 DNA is TGTGCCAGCAGCCAAGGTCTTGCAGGGCTTGGGGCCAACGTCCTGACTTTC. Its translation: CASSQGLAGLGANVLTF.

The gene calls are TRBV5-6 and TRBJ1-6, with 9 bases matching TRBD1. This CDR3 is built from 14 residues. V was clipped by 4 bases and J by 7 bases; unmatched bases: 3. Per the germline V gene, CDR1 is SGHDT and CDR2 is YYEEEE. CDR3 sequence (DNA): TGTGCCAGCAGCCCCGGACAGGGGAATTCACCCCTCCACTTT. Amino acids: CASSPGQGNSPLHF.

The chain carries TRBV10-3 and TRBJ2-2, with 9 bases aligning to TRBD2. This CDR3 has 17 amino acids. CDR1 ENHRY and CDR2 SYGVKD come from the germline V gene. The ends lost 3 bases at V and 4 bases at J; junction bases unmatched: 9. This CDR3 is CAISETGLAFSTGELFF. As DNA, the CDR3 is TGTGCCATCAGTGAAACGGGACTAGCATTTAGCACCGGGGAGCTGTTTTTT.

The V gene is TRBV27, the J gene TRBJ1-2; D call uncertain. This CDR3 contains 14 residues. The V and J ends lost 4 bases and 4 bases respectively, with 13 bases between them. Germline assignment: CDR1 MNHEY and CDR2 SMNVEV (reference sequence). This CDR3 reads CASSSLGDRYGYTF. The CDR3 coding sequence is TGTGCCAGCAGTTCCCTCGGTGATCGCTATGGCTACACCTTC.

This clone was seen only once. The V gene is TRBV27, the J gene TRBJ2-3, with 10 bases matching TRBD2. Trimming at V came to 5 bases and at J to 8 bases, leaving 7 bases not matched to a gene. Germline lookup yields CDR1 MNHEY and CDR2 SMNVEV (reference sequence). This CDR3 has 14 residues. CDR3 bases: TGTGCCAGCAGTCTGAAACTAGCGGGGTCTACGCAGTATTTT. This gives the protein CASSLKLAGSTQYF.

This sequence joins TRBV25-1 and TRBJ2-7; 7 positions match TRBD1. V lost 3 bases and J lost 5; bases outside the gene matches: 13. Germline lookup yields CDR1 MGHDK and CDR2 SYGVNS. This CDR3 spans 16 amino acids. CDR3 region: CASSDRHRGLRDEQYF. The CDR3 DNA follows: TGTGCCAGCAGTGACCGCCACAGGGGCCTTCGGGACGAGCAGTACTTC.

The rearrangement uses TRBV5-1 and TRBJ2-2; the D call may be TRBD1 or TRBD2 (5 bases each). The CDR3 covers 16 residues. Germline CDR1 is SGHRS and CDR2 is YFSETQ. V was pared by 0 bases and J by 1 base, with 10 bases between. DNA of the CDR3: TGCGCCAGCAGCTTGGCGGGGACGGTGAACACCGGGGAGCTGTTTTTT. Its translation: CASSLAGTVNTGELFF. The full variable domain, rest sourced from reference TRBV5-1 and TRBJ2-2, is KAGVTQTPRYLIKTRGQQVTLSCSPISGHRSVSWYQQTPGQGLQFLFEYFSETQRNKGNFPGRFSGRQFSNSRSEMNVSTLELGDSALYLCASSLAGTVNTGELFFGEGSRLTVL.

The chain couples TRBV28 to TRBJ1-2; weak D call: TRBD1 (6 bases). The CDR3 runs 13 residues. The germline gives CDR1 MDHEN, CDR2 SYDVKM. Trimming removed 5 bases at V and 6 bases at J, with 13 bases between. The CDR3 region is CASSINRVHGYTF. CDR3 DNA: TGTGCCAGCAGTATAAACAGGGTACATGGCTACACCTTC.

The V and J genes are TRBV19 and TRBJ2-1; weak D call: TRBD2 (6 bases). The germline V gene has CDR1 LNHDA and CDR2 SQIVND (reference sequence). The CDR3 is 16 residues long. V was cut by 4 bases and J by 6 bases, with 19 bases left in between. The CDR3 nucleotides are TGTGCCAGTAGTACAGCCGGGGGAGGACGGGGCAATGAGCAGTTCTTC. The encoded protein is CASSTAGGGRGNEQFF.

CDR3 DNA sequence: TGTGCCAGCAGTTACTCGATGGATAGCAATCAGCCCCAGCATTTT. Its translation is CASSYSMDSNQPQHF. V is TRBV6-5 and J is TRBJ1-5, with unresolved D. Trimming pared 0 bases from V and 0 bases from J, leaving 6 bases between. The CDR3 spans 15 residues. Germline V gene sequence: CDR1 MNHEY, CDR2 SVGAGI.

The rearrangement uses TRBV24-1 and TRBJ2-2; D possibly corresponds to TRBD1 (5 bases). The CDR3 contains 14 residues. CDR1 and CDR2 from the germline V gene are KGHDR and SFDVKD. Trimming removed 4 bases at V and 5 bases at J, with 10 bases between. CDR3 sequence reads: CATSEYRNTGELFF. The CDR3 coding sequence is TGTGCCACCAGTGAGTACAGGAATACCGGGGAGCTGTTTTTT.

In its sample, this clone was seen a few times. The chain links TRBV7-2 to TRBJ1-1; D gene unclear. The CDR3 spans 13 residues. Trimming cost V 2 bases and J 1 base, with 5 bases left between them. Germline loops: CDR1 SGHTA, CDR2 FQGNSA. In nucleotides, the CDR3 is TGTGCCAGCAGCTTATGGGCGAACACTGAAGCTTTCTTT. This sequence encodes CASSLWANTEAFF. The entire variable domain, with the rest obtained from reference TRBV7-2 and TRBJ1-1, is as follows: GAGVSQSPSNKVTEKGKDVELRCDPISGHTALYWYRQSLGQGLEFLIYFQGNSAPDKSGLPSDRFSAERTGGSVSTLTIQRTQQEDSAVYLCASSLWANTEAFFGQGTRLTVV.

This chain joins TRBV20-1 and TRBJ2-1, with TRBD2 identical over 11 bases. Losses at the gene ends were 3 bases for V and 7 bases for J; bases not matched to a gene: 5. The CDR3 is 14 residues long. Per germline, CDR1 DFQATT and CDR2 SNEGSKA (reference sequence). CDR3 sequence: CSASSSGRGNEQFF. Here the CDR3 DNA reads TGCAGTGCTAGTAGTAGCGGGAGGGGTAATGAGCAGTTCTTC.

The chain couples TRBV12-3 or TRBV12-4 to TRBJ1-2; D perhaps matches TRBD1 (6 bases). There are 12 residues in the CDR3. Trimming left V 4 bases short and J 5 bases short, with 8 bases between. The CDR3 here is CASSSGAYGYTF. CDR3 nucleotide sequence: TGTGCCAGCAGTTCAGGGGCATATGGCTACACCTTC.

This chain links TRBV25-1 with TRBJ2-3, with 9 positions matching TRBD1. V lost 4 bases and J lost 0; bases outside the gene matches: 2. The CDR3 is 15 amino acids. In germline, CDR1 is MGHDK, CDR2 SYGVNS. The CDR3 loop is CASSVQGASTDTQYF. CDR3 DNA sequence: TGTGCCAGCAGTGTACAGGGGGCGAGCACAGATACGCAGTATTTT.

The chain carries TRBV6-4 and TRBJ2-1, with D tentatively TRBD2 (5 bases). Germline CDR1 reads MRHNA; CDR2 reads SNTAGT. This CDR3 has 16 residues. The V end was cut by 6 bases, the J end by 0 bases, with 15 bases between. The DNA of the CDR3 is TGTGCCAGCAGGCCACTGAGCGGAAGCTCCTACAATGAGCAGTTCTTC. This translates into CASRPLSGSSYNEQFF.

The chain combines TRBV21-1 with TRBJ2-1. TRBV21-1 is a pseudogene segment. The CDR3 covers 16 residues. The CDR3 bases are TGTGCCAGCAGCAAACATCCGGGACCGAATTACAATGAGCAGTTCTTC. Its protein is CASSKHPGPNYNEQFF.

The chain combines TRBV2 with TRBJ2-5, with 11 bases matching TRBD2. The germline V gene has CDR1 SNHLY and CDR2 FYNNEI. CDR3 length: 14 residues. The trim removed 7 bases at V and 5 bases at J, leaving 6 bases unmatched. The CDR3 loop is CASTLLAGVETQYF. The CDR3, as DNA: TGTGCCAGCACCCTACTAGCGGGAGTGGAGACCCAGTACTTC. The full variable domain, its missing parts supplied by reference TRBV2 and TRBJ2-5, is EPEVTQTPSHQVTQMGQEVILRCVPISNHLYFYWYRQILGQKVEFLVSFYNNEISEKSEIFDDQFSVERPDGSNFTLKIRSTKLEDSAMYFCASTLLAGVETQYFGPGTRLLVL.

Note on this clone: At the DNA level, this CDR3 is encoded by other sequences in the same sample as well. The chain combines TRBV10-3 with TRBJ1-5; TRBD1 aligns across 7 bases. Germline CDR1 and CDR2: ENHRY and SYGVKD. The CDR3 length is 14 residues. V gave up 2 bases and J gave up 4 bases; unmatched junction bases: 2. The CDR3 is CAISETGVNQPQHF. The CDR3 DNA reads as TGTGCCATCAGTGAGACAGGGGTGAATCAGCCCCAGCATTTT.